This TCR beta chain was identified in a study of blood T cell repertoires in COVID-19 (dated by TCRdb to about 2020). Describing the broader study: Collaborator samples came from the United States, Italy and Spain and covered acute and convalescent phases of COVID-19. The material from the prospective study consisted of cDNA or gDNA derived from T cells, B-cell-depleted T cells, or PBMCs. Subjects who had been exposed to COVID-19, were actively infected with it, or had recovered from it provided the deeply sampled blood TCRbeta repertoires that made up the dataset. The repertoires were made available in a free public database intended to serve as a resource for research on the immune response to SARS-CoV-2. The samples were drawn from the first 160 participants of the ongoing ImmuneRACE study and from roughly 1,300 subjects provided by 6 global collaborators. Sample metadata almost always included a de-identified subject ID, COVID-19 status, age in years and sex. HLA class I and class II types, where available, came from metadata supplied by the sample provider rather than from assay-based typing.

One collaborating source in Seattle enrolled patients during active infection and followed them longitudinally through the course of disease. Each collaborating institution followed its own protocols to collect whole blood in K2EDTA tubes. For TCRbeta analysis, collaborators shipped samples in one of three forms: frozen whole blood, isolated PBMCs, or DNA extracted from either of those sample types. General study outcomes and caveats: The amount of clinical and demographic metadata varied by source and participant and was provided uncurated.

From V the trimming removes 9 bases and from J it removes 6 bases, while the gene matches leave 27 bases of the junction unaccounted for. The CDR3 holds 21 amino acids from the cysteine to the phenylalanine. The read is trimmed to its CDR3 DNA, 63 bases read in frame from base 1. CDR1 SNHLY and CDR2 FYNNEI are derived from the germline V gene. TCRbeta CDR3 regions were amplified from genomic DNA by means of the immunoSEQ Assay, a bias-controlled multiplex PCR. In the authors' own workflow: Nucleated cell counts per sample were estimated from amplification of reference gene primers within the assay. Sequence reads were collapsed and filtered to measure the absolute abundance of every unique TCRbeta CDR3 rearrangement. For each sample, productive Simpson clonality was calculated as the square root of Simpson's diversity index over productive rearrangements. TCRdb carries this immuneACCESS record with in-frame sequences only. Its versions omit some clonotypes, under half of them owing to an unresolved V gene in the studies checked, with the rest unexplained. Clone size and the V and J calls come from that table; the DNA yielded D and trimming. Recorded for this sample are roughly 68,000 clones; 70% to 90% of them occurred a single time. The ten largest clones capture roughly 3.1% of the sample.

In regard to this clone: Its specific antigen is unknown. No much larger clonotype is one base removed from it; base qualities were not supplied.

Source material: peripheral blood. This receptor chain uses TRBV2 and TRBJ2-1, with 12 bases in between that match TRBD2. The source is a woman in her forties or fifties with COVID-19, enrolled during active disease. The CDR3 has the sequence CASRVSQGASGRAVSANEQFF. The DNA sequence is given as TGTGCCAGTAGGGTCTCGCAGGGGGCTAGCGGGAGGGCCGTATCAGCCAATGAGCAGTTCTTC.